What follows are 5 T cell receptor beta chains derived from one specimen sequenced in a study of shared clonotypes between healthy human individuals. Some clones are missing from TCRdb's copy, which holds only in-frame ones; the method was immunoSEQ multiplex PCR. The repertoire holds more than 2,000,000 clones, approximately 92% seen once, with more than 0.12% in the top ten. The sequencing sample was made of naive CD4+ T cells sorted from blood. Subset indicated: CD45RA+ positively selected. Receptor source: a man younger than 35 in good health.

The chain combines TRBV7-6 with TRBJ1-1; TRBD1 matches at 8 bases. After removal of 5 bases from V and 5 bases from J, the junction contained 7 bases not matched to a gene. CDR1 is SGHVS and CDR2 is FNYEAQ in the germline V gene. This CDR3 is built from 14 residues. CDR3 nucleotides: TGTGCCAGCAGCGTCGGACAGGGTGGGACTGAAGCTTTCTTT. This codes for CASSVGQGGTEAFF. The full variable domain, in which reference TRBV7-6 and TRBJ1-1 provide the parts outside the CDR3, is GAGVSQSPRYKVTKRGQDVALRCDPISGHVSLYWYRQALGQGPEFLTYFNYEAQQDKSGLPNDRFSAERPEGSISTLTIQRTEQRDSAMYRCASSVGQGGTEAFFGQGTRLTVV.

V is TRBV2 and J is TRBJ1-5; D gene uncertain. With 4 bases removed from V and 2 bases from J, the gap between germline ends came to 12 bases. CDR1 is SNHLY, CDR2 FYNNEI, per germline. The CDR3 is made up of 15 amino acids. This CDR3 is CASSVRFEGNQPQHF. The CDR3 bases are TGTGCCAGCAGTGTGAGATTCGAGGGCAATCAGCCCCAGCATTTT.

This clone was recorded once. This rearrangement joins TRBV5-1 to TRBJ2-7; D is possibly TRBD1 (6 bases). CDR1 is SGHRS, CDR2 YFSETQ, per germline. Trimming took 0 bases from V and 0 from J, leaving 16 bases between them. The CDR3 loop spans 17 amino acids. The CDR3 spells CASSLAGQGSGSYEQYF. The CDR3 DNA sequence: TGCGCCAGCAGCTTGGCCGGGCAGGGGAGCGGCTCCTACGAGCAGTACTTC.

V and J are TRBV5-1 and TRBJ2-3; 10 bases line up with TRBD2. Germline V gene lookup returns CDR1 SGHRS and CDR2 YFSETQ. J lost 7 bases, V lost 4 bases, and 21 bases had no gene match. This CDR3 comprises 19 residues. The CDR3 reads CASSEPLSGGNVYENTQYF. CDR3 sequence (DNA): TGCGCCAGCAGCGAGCCTCTTAGCGGGGGGAACGTCTATGAGAATACGCAGTATTTT.

V usage is TRBV19 and J usage is TRBJ1-5; TRBD1 matches 9 bases. In germline, CDR1 is LNHDA, CDR2 SQIVND (reference sequence). This CDR3 has 16 residues. Trimming at V came to 6 bases and at J to 3 bases, leaving 9 bases not matched to a gene. The CDR3 DNA sequence: TGTGCCAGTAGCATGTGGCGGGACAGGGTCAATCAGCCCCAGCATTTT. This encodes CASSMWRDRVNQPQHF.